This TCR beta chain was obtained from a study of long-term antiretroviral therapy in people with HIV. Samples held 1-10 million cryopreserved PBMC, and DNA extraction followed. Findings of the study overall: In HIV, the repertoires covered a tighter span of CDR3 lengths than in controls.

Concerning this clone: The antigen is undetermined.

This CDR3 region has 15 residues. Germline V gene lookup returns CDR1 SGDLS and CDR2 YYNGEE. Trimming removed 0 bases from V and 4 bases from J, with 8 bases in between. Assay version v3.0 of immunoSEQ was used, and it was run at survey level. Sequencing used immunoSEQ multiplex PCR; TCRdb keeps in-frame clones, though not all of them. The sample carries over 25,000 clones, about 85% recorded once. The source is a man aged 18 to 29 with HIV. Specimen: unsorted PBMCs, collected 1.1 years after starting antiretroviral therapy. The rearrangement links TRBV9 to TRBJ2-6; no firm D call. CDR3 DNA sequence: TGTGCCAGCAGCGTAGCCCGCGAGGGGGCCAACGTCCTGACTTTC. It yields the protein CASSVAREGANVLTF.